This T cell receptor (beta chain) comes out of a study of identical twins. TCRdb reprocessed the 5' RACE reads with MiXCR, giving one entry per CDR3 protein. The sample consists of 130,000 to 150,000 distinct CDR3 sequences, approximately 3.5% of them appearing once. The germline gives CDR1 MDHEN, CDR2 SYDVKM. V trimming: 7 bases; J trimming: 5 bases; junction bases outside the gene matches: 10. This CDR3 comprises 15 residues. Ten or more counts support this clonotype. The receptor comes from a man between 18 and 35 years old in good health. What was sequenced was memory T cells sorted from blood. The J gene is TRBJ2-1, the V gene TRBV28; 8 nucleotides line up with TRBD2. The CDR3 loop reads CASIRAGLANNEQFF. Written as DNA, the CDR3 is TGTGCCAGCATAAGGGCCGGACTAGCAAACAATGAGCAGTTCTTC.